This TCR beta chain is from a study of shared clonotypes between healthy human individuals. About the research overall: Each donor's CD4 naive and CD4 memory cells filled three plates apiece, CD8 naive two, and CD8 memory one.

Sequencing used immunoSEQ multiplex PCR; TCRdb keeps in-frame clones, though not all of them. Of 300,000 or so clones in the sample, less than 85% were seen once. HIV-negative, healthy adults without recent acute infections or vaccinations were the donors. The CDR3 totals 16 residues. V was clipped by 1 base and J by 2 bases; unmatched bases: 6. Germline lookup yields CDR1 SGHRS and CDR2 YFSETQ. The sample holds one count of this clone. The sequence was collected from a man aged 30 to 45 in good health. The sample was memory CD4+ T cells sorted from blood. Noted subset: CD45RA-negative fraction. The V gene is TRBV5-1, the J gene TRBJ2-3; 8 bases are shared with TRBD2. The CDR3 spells CASSLIGGGNTDTQYF. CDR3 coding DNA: TGCGCCAGCAGCTTGATCGGCGGGGGGAACACAGATACGCAGTATTTT.